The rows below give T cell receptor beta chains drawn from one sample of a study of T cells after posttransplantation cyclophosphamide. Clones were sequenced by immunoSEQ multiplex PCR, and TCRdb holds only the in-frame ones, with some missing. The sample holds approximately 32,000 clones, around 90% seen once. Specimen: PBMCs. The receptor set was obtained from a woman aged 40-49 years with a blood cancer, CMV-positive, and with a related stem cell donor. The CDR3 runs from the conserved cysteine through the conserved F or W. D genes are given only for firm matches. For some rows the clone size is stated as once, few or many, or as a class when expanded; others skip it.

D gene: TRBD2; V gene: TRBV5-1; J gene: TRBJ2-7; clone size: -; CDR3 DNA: TGCGCCAGCAGTCCCCTGGGACGGGGGGTCTACGAGCAGTACTTC; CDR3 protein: CASSPLGRGVYEQYF
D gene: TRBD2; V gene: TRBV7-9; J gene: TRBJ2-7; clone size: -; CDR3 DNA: TGTGCCAGCAGCCAGGGACTAGCCAGCTCCTACGAGCAGTACTTC; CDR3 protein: CASSQGLASSYEQYF
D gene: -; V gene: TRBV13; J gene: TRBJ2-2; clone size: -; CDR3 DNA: TGTGCCAGCAGCTTCACCGGAGCGAACACCGGGGAGCTGTTTTTT; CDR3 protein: CASSFTGANTGELFF
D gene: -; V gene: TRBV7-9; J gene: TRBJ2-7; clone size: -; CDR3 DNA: TGTGCCAGCAGCTTACCGGGACAATTCTACGAGCAGTACTTC; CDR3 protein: CASSLPGQFYEQYF
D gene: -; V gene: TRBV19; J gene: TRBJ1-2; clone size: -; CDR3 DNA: TGTGCCAGTAGTAACCTATTAAGGGGGATCCTCTATGGCTACACCTTC; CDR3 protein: CASSNLLRGILYGYTF
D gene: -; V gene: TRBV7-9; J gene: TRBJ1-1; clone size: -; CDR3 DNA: TGTGCCAGCAGCTTGGTGCGCGCTGAAGCTTTCTTT; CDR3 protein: CASSLVRAEAFF
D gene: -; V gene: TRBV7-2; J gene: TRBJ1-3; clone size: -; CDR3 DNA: TGTGCCAGCAGCTTAGCGGCCGGGATCTCTGGAAACACCATATATTTT; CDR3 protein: CASSLAAGISGNTIYF
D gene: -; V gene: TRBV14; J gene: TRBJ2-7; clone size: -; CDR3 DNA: TGTGCCAGCAGCCAAGATCCTTGGACTGACTACGAGCAGTACTTC; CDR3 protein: CASSQDPWTDYEQYF
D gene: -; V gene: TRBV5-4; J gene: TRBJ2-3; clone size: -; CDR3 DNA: TGTGCCAGCAGCTTAGCTCAGGGGTTGGGCACAGATACGCAGTATTTT; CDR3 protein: CASSLAQGLGTDTQYF
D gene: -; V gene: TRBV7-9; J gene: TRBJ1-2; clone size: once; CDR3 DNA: TGTGCCAGCAATACGGGACACCCGGTGGGTGGCTACACCTTC; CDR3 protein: CASNTGHPVGGYTF
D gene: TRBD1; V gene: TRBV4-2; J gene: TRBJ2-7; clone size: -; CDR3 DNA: TGTGCCAGCAGCCAAGATGGGGGGACAGGGGGCTACGAGCAGTACTTC; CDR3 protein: CASSQDGGTGGYEQYF
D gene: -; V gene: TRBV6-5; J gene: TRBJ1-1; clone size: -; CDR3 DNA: TGTGCCAGCAGCAGGGGCTTTGGGAACTCTGAAGCTTTCTTT; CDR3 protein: CASSRGFGNSEAFF
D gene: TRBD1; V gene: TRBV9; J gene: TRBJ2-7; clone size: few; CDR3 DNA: TGTGCCAGCAGCGTAGGCAGGGGGAACTACGAGCAGTACTTC; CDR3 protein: CASSVGRGNYEQYF
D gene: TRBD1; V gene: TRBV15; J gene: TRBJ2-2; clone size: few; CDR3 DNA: TGTGCCACCAGCACCACGGACAGGGGTCAGGTCGGGGAGCTGTTTTTT; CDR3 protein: CATSTTDRGQVGELFF
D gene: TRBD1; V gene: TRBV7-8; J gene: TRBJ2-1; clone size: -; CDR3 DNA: TGTGCCAGCAGCTCCCGACAGGGGGAGTACAATGAGCAGTTCTTC; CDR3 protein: CASSSRQGEYNEQFF
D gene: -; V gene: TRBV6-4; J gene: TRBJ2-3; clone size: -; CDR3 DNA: TGTGCCAGCAGTGTTTTTCCTACTAGCACAGATACGCAGTATTTT; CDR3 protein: CASSVFPTSTDTQYF
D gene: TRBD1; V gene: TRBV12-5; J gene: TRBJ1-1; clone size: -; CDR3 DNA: TGTGCTAGTGGTTTGGCCGTGGACAGGGAAGCTTTCTTT; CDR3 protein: CASGLAVDREAFF
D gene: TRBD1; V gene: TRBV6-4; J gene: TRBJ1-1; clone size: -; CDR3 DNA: TGTGCCAGCAGGAAGGACAGGGCGAACACTGAAGCTTTCTTT; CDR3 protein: CASRKDRANTEAFF
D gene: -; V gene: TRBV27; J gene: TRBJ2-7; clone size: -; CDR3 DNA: TGTGCCAGCAGTTTACCCGGGGTCCGCGAGCAGTACTTC; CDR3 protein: CASSLPGVREQYF
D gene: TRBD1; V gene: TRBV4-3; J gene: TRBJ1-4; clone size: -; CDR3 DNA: TGCGCCAGCAGCTCCCAGGGGGTTAATGAAAAACTGTTTTTT; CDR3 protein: CASSSQGVNEKLFF
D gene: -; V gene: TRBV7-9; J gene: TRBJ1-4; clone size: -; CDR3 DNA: TGTGCCAGCAGCCCTAGAACCCACGGGGGGGAAAAACTGTTTTTT; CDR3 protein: CASSPRTHGGEKLFF
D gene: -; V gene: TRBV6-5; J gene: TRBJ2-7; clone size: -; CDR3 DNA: TGTGCCAGCAACCCAGCAACAGGGCGACAGTACTTC; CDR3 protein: CASNPATGRQYF
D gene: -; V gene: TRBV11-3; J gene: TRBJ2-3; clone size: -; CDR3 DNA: TGTGCCAGCAGCTCCCGGGATGAGGAGGATCGAAATACGCAGTATTTT; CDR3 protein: CASSSRDEEDRNTQYF
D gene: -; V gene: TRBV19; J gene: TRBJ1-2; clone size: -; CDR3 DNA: TGTGCCAGTAGTTCACCCCGGACAGCCGGCAACTATGGCTACACCTTC; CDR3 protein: CASSSPRTAGNYGYTF
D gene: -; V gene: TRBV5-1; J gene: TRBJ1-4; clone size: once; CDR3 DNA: TGCGCCAGCAGCCCCTGGACAGCCGGGGCGGAAAAACTGTTTTTT; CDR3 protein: CASSPWTAGAEKLFF
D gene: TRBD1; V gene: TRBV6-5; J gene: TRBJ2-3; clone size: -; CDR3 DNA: TGTGCCAGCAGATTAGGACAGGGCGGTACGCAGTATTTT; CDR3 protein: CASRLGQGGTQYF
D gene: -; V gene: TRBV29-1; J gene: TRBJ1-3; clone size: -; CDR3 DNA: TGCAGCGTTGGGGGCAGCGCCTCTGGAAACACCATATATTTT; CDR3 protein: CSVGGSASGNTIYF
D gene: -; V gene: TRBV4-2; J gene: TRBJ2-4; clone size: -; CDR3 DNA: TGTGCCAGCAGCCAAGAGGGGCGAGGCATTCAGTACTTC; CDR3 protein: CASSQEGRGIQYF
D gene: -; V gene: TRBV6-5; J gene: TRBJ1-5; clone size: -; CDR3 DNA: TGTGCCAGCAGGCAACAGGCATTGTTAAATCAGCCCCAGCATTTT; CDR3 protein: CASRQQALLNQPQHF
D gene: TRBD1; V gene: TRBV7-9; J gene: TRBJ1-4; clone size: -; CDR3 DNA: TGTGCCAGCAGCTTAGGGGGACAGGCAACTAATGAAAAACTGTTTTTT; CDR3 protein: CASSLGGQATNEKLFF
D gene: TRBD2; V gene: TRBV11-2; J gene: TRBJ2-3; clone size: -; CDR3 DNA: TGTGCCAGCAGCTGGGGGTTAGGGAGCGGGGGGGCGGATACGCAGTATTTT; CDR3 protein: CASSWGLGSGGADTQYF
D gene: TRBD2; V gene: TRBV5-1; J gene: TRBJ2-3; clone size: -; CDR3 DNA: TGCGCCAGCAGCTTGGAAGGCGGGGGGGCCATGGCAGATACGCAGTATTTT; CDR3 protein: CASSLEGGGAMADTQYF
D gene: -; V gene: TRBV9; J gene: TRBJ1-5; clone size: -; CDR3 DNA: TGTGCCAGCAGCGCAGACAGCGACAATCAGCCCCAGCATTTT; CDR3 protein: CASSADSDNQPQHF
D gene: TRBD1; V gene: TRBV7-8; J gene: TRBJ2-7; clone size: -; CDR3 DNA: TGTGCCAGCAGCTCGGGACAGGGGCTTACCTACGAGCAGTACTTC; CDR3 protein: CASSSGQGLTYEQYF
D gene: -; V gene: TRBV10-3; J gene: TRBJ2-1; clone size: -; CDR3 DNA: TGTGCCATCAGTGACCCGGGACACTACAATGAGCAGTTCTTC; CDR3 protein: CAISDPGHYNEQFF
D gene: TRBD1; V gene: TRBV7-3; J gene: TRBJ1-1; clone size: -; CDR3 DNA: TGTGCCAGCAGCTTATCTAAGGGGGCGGACACTGAAGCTTTCTTT; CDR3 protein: CASSLSKGADTEAFF